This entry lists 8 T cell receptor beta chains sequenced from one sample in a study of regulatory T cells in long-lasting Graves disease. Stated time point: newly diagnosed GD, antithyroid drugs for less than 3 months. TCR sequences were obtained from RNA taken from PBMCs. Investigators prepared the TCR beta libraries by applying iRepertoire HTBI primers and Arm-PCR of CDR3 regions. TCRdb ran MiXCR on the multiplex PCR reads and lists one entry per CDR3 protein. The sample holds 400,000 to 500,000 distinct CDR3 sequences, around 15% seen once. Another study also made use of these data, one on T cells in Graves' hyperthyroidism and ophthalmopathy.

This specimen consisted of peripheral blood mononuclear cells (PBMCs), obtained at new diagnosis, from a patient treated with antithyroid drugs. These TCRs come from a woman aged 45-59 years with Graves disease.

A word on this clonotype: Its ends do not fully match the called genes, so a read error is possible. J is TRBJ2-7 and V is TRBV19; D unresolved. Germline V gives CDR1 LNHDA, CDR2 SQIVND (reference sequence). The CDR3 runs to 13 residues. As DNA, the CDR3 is TGTGCCAGTAGGGCAAACCATGTGCACGAGCGGTACTTC. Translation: CASRANHVHERYF.

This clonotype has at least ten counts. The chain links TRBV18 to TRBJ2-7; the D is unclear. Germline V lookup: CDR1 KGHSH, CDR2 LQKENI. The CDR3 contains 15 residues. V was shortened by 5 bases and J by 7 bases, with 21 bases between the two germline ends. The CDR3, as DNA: TGTGCCAGCTCATCCGACCGTCTTCAGATCGGTGAGCAGTACTTC. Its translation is CASSSDRLQIGEQYF.

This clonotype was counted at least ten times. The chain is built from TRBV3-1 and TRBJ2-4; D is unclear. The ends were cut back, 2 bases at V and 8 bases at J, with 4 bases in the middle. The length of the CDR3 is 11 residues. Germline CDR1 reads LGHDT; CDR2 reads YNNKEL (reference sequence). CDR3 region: CASSQRDIQYF. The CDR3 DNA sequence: TGTGCCAGCAGCCAACGGGACATTCAGTACTTC.

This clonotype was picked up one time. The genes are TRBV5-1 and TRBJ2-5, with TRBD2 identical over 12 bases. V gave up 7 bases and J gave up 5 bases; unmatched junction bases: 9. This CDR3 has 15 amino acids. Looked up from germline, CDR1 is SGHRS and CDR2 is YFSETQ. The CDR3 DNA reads TGCGCCAGCGGGCTAGCGGGAGGGCCAGTGGAGACCCAGTACTTC. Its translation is CASGLAGGPVETQYF.

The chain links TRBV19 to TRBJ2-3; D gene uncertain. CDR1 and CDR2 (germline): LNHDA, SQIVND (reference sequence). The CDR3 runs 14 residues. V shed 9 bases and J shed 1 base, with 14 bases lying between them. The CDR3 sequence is CASRPPEGTDTQYF. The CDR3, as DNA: TGTGCCAGCCGCCCCCCCGAAGGCACAGATACGCAGTATTTT.

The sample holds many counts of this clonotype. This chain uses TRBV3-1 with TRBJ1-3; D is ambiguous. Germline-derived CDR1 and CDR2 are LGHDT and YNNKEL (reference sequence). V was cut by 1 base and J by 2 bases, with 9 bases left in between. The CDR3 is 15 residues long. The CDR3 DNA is TGTGCCAGCAGCCAAGTACATGGAACTGGAAACACCATATATTTT. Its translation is CASSQVHGTGNTIYF.

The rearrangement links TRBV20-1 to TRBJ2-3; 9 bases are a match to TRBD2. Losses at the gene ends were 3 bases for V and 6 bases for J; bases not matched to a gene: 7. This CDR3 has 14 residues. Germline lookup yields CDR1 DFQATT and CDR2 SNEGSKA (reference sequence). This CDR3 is CSASSREGRDTQYF. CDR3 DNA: TGCAGTGCTAGTTCGCGGGAGGGCCGCGATACGCAGTATTTT.

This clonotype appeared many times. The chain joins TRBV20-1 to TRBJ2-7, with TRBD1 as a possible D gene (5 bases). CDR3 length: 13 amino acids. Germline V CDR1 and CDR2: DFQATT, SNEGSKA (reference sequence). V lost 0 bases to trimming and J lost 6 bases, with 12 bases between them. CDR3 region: CSARDVGAPEQYF. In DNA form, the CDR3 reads TGCAGTGCTAGAGATGTAGGGGCACCCGAGCAGTACTTC.